This T cell receptor beta chain was obtained from a study of blood T cell repertoires in COVID-19. Trimming took 1 base from V and 8 from J, leaving 14 bases between them. From germline, CDR1 is SEHNR and CDR2 FQNEAQ (reference sequence). This CDR3 comprises 14 residues. Per the study methods: Researchers report that nucleated cell counts were estimated from reference gene primer amplification. This table comes from immunoSEQ multiplex PCR, and its TCRdb copy is limited to in-frame clones, with some not included. V, J and clone size are taken as reported in that table, and D and trimming were inferred from the DNA itself. This table holds around 150,000 clones, approximately 80% found once.

This clonotype originated in an older woman who had recovered from COVID-19. Sample: PBMCs or T cells enriched from blood (not recorded which). The chain joins TRBV7-9 to TRBJ1-2; D gene uncertain. CDR3 DNA: TGTGCCAGCAGCTTAGAAGTGCCGACTGACGGCTACACCTTC. Residues: CASSLEVPTDGYTF. The whole variable domain, remainder taken from reference TRBV7-9 and TRBJ1-2, is DTGVSQNPRHKITKRGQNVTFRCDPISEHNRLYWYRQTLGQGPEFLTYFQNEAQLEKSRLLSDRFSAERPKGSFSTLEIQRTEQGDSAMYLCASSLEVPTDGYTFGSGTRLTVV.